The text below deals with one TCR beta chain. The CDR3 extends over 18 amino acids. Trimming left V 3 bases short and J 2 bases short, with 20 bases between. Per germline, CDR1 SEHNR and CDR2 FQNEAQ (reference sequence). This entry belongs to a study of blood T cell repertoires in COVID-19. The repertoire was sequenced with immunoSEQ multiplex PCR; TCRdb's copy has only in-frame clones and lacks some. This table has about 310,000 clones, roughly 91% appearing once. Sequenced input: PBMCs or T cells enriched from blood (not recorded which). The gene calls are TRBV7-9 and TRBJ1-3, with D tentatively TRBD1 (5 bases). This clonotype was obtained from a woman aged 30 to 39 who had recovered from COVID-19. CDR3 amino acids: CASSFSSGGTGAGNTIYF. As DNA, the CDR3 is TGTGCCAGCAGCTTTAGTAGTGGGGGAACGGGGGCTGGAAACACCATATATTTT.